Sequencing of this T cell receptor (beta chain) was carried out in a study of identical twins. Germline assignment: CDR1 SGHDN and CDR2 FVKESK. V lost 4 bases and J lost 10, with 11 bases in between. CDR3 size: 12 residues. TCRdb independently ran MiXCR on the 5' RACE reads; one entry per CDR3 protein. Of 600,000 to 800,000 distinct CDR3 sequences listed, about 20% were seen once; the top ten hold around 4.4%. No donor was unhealthy or non-Caucasian. Separately, the same data were catalogued under a study of T cells expressing NK-cell markers. That paper notes: There were a handful of donors in whom these clonotypes also led the CD3+CD56-NKG2C+ fraction.

The sample comprised PBMCs. The V and J genes are TRBV14 and TRBJ2-1; D unclear. The sequence was collected from a woman between 18 and 30 years old in good health. CDR3 amino acids: CASSPTGREQFF. The CDR3 nucleotides read TGTGCCAGCAGCCCCACGGGTCGAGAGCAGTTCTTC.